This is a list of T cell receptor beta chains from one sample in a study of OX40 agonist ivuxolimab in advanced cancers. Method: immunoSEQ multiplex PCR; TCRdb's copy keeps in-frame clones and lacks some. The sample records 50,000 to 65,000 clones, about 90% being singletons. This material consisted of CD4+ or CD8+ T cells sorted from blood, taken in a trial of the OX40 agonist ivuxolimab. Receptors were obtained from an adult with an advanced solid tumor such as melanoma, head and neck, liver or kidney cancer. The CDR3 runs from the conserved cysteine through the conserved F or W. Fields, in order: V gene, J gene, clone size, D gene, CDR3 protein, CDR3 DNA. D genes are given only for firm matches. Clone size, where shown, is once, few, many, or a class for clones that have expanded.

TRBV10-1	TRBJ2-7	.	TRBD2	CASSELADSYEQYF	TGCGCCAGCAGTGAACTAGCGGACTCCTACGAGCAGTACTTC
TRBV4-2	TRBJ2-7	.	TRBD1	CASSGTGVNEQYF	TGTGCCAGCAGCGGAACAGGGGTCAACGAGCAGTACTTC
TRBV6-5	TRBJ2-7	.	.	CASSHRRDTHEQYF	TGTGCCAGCTCGCACCGCCGGGACACTCACGAGCAGTACTTC
TRBV7-9	TRBJ2-7	.	TRBD2	CASSWAGGSYEQYF	TGTGCCAGCAGCTGGGCGGGAGGGTCCTACGAGCAGTACTTC
TRBV6-9	TRBJ2-1	.	.	CASSFGTYNERFF	TGTGCCAGCAGTTTCGGGACCTACAATGAGCGGTTCTTC
TRBV15	TRBJ2-2	.	.	CATSRGMSHSNTGELFF	TGTGCCACCAGCAGAGGGATGAGCCACTCGAACACCGGGGAGCTGTTTTTT
TRBV27	TRBJ2-7	.	TRBD1	CASSWTGVNEQYF	TGTGCCAGCAGTTGGACAGGGGTGAACGAGCAGTACTTC
TRBV7-9	TRBJ2-7	.	TRBD1	CASSLVGQEYEQYF	TGTGCCAGCAGCTTAGTGGGACAGGAGTACGAGCAGTACTTC
TRBV9	TRBJ2-6	.	.	CASSAHWADSGANVLTF	TGTGCCAGCAGCGCCCACTGGGCCGACTCTGGGGCCAACGTCCTGACTTTC
TRBV30	TRBJ1-1	.	.	CAGGMSEAFF	TGTGCCGGGGGGATGTCTGAAGCTTTCTTT
TRBV7-3	TRBJ2-7	.	.	CASSLEVVGSYEQYF	TGTGCCAGCAGCTTAGAAGTAGTCGGGAGTTACGAGCAGTACTTC
TRBV4-1	TRBJ1-2	.	.	CASSQDDEVRGYGYTF	TGCGCCAGCAGCCAAGATGACGAGGTTAGAGGCTATGGCTACACCTTC
TRBV9	TRBJ1-1	.	.	CASSDPAHQILNTEAFF	TGTGCCAGCAGCGACCCGGCACACCAGATTTTGAACACTGAAGCTTTCTTT
TRBV11-3	TRBJ2-7	.	.	CASSSPLQYSYEQYF	TGTGCCAGCAGCTCGCCCTTACAATACTCCTACGAGCAGTACTTC
TRBV6-6	TRBJ2-1	.	TRBD1	CASSYSATGGDEQFF	TGTGCCAGCAGTTACTCTGCGACAGGGGGGGATGAGCAGTTCTTC
TRBV30	TRBJ2-1	.	.	CAWGTGLDEQFF	TGTGCCTGGGGGACTGGTCTGGATGAGCAGTTCTTC
TRBV4-3	TRBJ1-1	.	.	CASSQLAGNTEAFF	TGCGCCAGCAGCCAACTGGCGGGGAACACTGAAGCTTTCTTT
TRBV7-2	TRBJ1-4	many	TRBD1	CASSPRGQGAEKLFF	TGTGCCAGCAGCCCCCGAGGGCAGGGGGCTGAAAAACTGTTTTTT
TRBV11-1	TRBJ2-7	few	.	CASRGSYEQYF	TGTGCCAGCAGAGGCTCCTACGAGCAGTACTTC
TRBV25-1	TRBJ2-7	.	.	CASSAQGYEQYF	TGTGCCAGCAGTGCGCAGGGTTACGAGCAGTACTTC
TRBV29-1	TRBJ1-2	.	.	CSVEDRTANYGYTF	TGCAGCGTTGAAGATCGGACAGCCAACTATGGCTACACCTTC
TRBV6-6	TRBJ2-7	.	.	CASSYSLGAYEQYF	TGTGCCAGCAGTTACTCATTGGGGGCGTACGAGCAGTACTTC
TRBV10-1	TRBJ2-2	.	.	CASNWGGELFF	TGCGCCAGCAATTGGGGGGGGGAGCTGTTTTTT